A few counts support the clone carrying this T cell receptor (gamma chain). The target antigen is unknown. A much larger clonotype is one base distant, so this may be a read error. The sample has other DNA sequences that encode this CDR3 too. This specimen belongs to a study of human gamma delta and Vdelta1 T cells. TCRdb re-analyzed the PCR reads via CATT. The repertoire holds about 4,000 gamma-chain clones, 15% to 20% seen once, with roughly 6.8% in the top ten. The ends lost 1 base at V and 3 bases at J; junction bases unmatched: 3. The germline gives CDR1 EGSNGY, CDR2 YDSYNSKV. The CDR3 length is 13 residues.

The sample comprised Vdelta1 gamma-delta T cells from blood grown in culture (DOT cells). The receptor was isolated from a human donor in good health. The V gene is TRGV2, the J gene TRGJ1 or TRGJ2. The CDR3 region has the DNA TGTGCCACCTGGGACGGCCTTTATTATAAGAAACTCTTT. It yields the protein CATWDGLYYKKLF.